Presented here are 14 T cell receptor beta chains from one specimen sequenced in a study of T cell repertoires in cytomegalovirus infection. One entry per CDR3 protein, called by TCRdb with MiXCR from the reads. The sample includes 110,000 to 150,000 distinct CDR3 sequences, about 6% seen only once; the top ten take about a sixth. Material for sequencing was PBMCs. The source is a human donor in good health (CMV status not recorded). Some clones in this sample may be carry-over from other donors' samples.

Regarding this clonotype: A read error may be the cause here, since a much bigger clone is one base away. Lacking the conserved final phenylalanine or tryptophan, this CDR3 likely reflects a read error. In DNA form, the CDR3 reads TGCAGTGCTCAAACTAGCGGGGCATACAATGAGCAGTTCGTC. This translates into CSAQTSGAYNEQFV. V is TRBV20-1 and J is TRBJ2-1; 10 nucleotides match TRBD2. The CDR3 has 14 amino acids. The germline CDR1 and CDR2 sequences are DFQATT and SNEGSKA (reference sequence). V lost 5 bases to trimming and J lost 4 bases; unmatched junction nucleotides: 5.

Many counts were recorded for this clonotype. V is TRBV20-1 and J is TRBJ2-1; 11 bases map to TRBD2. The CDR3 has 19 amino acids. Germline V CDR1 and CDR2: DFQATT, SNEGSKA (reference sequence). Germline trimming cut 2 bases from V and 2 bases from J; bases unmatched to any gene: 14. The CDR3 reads CSARTSLAGGSLAYNEQFF. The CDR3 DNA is TGCAGTGCTAGAACGTCCCTAGCGGGGGGATCGTTGGCCTACAATGAGCAGTTCTTC.

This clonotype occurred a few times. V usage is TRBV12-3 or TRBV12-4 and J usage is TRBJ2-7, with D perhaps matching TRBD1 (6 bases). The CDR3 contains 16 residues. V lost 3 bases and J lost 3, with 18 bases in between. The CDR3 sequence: CASSFRSDKQGYEQYF. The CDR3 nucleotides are TGTGCCAGCAGTTTTAGGTCCGATAAACAGGGCTACGAGCAGTACTTC.

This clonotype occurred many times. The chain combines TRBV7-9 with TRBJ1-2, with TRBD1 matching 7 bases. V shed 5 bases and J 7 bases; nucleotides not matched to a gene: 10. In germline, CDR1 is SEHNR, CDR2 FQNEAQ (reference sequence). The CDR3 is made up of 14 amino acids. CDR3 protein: CASSPEGEGAGYTF. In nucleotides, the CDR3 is TGTGCCAGCAGCCCCGAGGGGGAGGGGGCTGGCTACACCTTC.

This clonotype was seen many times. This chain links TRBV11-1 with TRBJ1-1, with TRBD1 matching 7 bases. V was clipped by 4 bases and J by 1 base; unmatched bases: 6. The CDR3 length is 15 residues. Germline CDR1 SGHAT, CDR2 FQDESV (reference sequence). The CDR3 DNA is TGTGCCAGCAGCTCAGGGACAGATACGAACACTGAAGCTTTCTTT. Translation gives CASSSGTDTNTEAFF.

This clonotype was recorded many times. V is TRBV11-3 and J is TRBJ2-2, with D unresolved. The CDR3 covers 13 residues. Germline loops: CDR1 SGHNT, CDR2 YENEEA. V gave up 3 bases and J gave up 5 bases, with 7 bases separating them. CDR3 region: CASSFLSTGELFF. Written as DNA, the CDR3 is TGTGCCAGCAGCTTCTTATCTACCGGGGAGCTGTTTTTT.

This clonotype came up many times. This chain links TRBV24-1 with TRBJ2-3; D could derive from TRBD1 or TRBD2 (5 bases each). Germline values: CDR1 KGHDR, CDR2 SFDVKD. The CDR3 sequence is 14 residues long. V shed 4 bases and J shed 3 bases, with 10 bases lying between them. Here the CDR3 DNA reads TGTGCCACCAGTGACCGCAGGGAGACAGATACGCAGTATTTT. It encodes CATSDRRETDTQYF.

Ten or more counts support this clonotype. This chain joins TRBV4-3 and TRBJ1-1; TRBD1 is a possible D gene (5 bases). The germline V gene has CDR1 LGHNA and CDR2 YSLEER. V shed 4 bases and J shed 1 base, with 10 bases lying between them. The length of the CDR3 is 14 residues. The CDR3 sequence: CASSPTAANTEAFF. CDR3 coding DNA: TGCGCCAGCAGCCCGACAGCCGCGAACACTGAAGCTTTCTTT.

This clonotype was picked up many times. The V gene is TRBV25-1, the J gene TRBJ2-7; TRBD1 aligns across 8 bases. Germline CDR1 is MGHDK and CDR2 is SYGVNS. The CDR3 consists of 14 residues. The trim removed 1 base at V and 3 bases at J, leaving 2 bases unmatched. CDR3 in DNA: TGTGCCAGCAGTGAATCAGGGGGCATCTACGAGCAGTACTTC. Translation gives CASSESGGIYEQYF.

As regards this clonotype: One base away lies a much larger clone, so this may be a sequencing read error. CDR3 region: CASSLGGTLFNYEQYF. The CDR3 DNA reads as TGTGCCAGCAGCTTGGGGGGAACGTTATTCAACTACGAGCAGTACTTC. V is TRBV5-5 and J is TRBJ2-7; D unclear. The V gene's germline CDR1 is SGHKS and CDR2 YYEKEE (reference sequence). This CDR3 is 16 amino acids long. Deletions cut 0 bases from V and 3 bases from J, with 16 bases between.

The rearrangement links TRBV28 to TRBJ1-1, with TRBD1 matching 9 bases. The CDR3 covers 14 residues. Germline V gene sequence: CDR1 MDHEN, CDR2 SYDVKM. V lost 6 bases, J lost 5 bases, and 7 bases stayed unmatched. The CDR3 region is CASRPGQGLTEAFF. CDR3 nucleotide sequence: TGTGCCAGCAGGCCGGGACAGGGACTAACTGAAGCTTTCTTT.

This CDR3 reads CASSETGEIQETQYF. CDR3 nucleotides: TGTGCCAGCAGTGAAACAGGGGAGATTCAAGAGACCCAGTACTTC. The chain recombines TRBV2 with TRBJ2-5; 7 bases are shared with TRBD1. This CDR3 has 15 amino acids. Germline V gene data show CDR1 as SNHLY and CDR2 as FYNNEI. Trimming at V came to 2 bases and at J to 2 bases, leaving 5 bases not matched to a gene.

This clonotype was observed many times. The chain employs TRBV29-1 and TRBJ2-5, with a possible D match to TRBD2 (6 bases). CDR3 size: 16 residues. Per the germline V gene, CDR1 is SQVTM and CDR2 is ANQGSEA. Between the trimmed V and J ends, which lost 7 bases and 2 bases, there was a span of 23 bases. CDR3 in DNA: TGCAGCGCCTCCCTTCGTAGCCGGGGGATACAAGAGACCCAGTACTTC. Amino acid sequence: CSASLRSRGIQETQYF. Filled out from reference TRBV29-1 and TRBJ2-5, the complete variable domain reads SAVISQKPSRDICQRGTSLTIQCQVDSQVTMMFWYRQQPGQSLTLIATANQGSEATYESGFVIDKFPISRPNLTFSTLTVSNMSPEDSSIYLCSASLRSRGIQETQYFGPGTRLLVL.

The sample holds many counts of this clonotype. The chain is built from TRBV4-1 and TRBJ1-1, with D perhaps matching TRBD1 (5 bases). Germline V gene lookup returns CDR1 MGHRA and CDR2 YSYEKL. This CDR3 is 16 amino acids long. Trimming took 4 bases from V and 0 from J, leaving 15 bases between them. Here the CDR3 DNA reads TGCGCCAGCAGCCTAAGCGGGGCAGGGATGAACACTGAAGCTTTCTTT. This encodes CASSLSGAGMNTEAFF.